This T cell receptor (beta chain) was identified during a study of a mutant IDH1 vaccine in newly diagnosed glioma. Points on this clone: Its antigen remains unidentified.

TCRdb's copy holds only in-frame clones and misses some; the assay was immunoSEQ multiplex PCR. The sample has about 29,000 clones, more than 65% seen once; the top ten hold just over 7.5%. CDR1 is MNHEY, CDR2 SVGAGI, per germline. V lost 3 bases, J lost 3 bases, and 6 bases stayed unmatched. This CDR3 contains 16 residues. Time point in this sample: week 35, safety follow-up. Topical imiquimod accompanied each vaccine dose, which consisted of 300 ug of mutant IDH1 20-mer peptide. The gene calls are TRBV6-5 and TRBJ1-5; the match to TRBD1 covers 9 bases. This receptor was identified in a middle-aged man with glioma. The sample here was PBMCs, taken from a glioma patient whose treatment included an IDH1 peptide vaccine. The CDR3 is CASSYSGTGPNQPQHF. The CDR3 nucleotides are TGTGCCAGCAGTTATTCCGGGACAGGGCCCAATCAGCCCCAGCATTTT.